This TCR beta chain was sequenced for a study of blood T cell repertoires in COVID-19. Study details: PBMCs, B-cell-depleted T cells, or T cells were the source of the cDNA or gDNA that made up the material.

V was cut by 4 bases and J by 1 base, with 9 bases left in between. Per germline, CDR1 MNHEY and CDR2 SVGAGI. This CDR3 contains 14 residues. Authors' data handling: By means of reference gene primer amplification, nucleated cell counts were estimated. Repertoires were generated with immunoSEQ multiplex PCR, while TCRdb's copy carries only in-frame clones and drops some. V, J and clone size are taken as reported in that table, and D and trimming were inferred from the DNA itself. This sample has approximately 150,000 clones; around 82% occur once, and the top ten carry around 6.1%. Residents of over 20 US areas, aged about 18 to 95 years, made up the participants. Cohorts were determined from participant-reported clinical history.

This sequence was found in a man aged 40-49 years who had recovered from COVID-19. V and J are TRBV6-5 and TRBJ2-3; D unresolved. The specimen was PBMCs or T cells enriched from blood (not recorded which). The CDR3 bases are TGTGCCAGCAGTTCCCCGGTAGGCACAGATACGCAGTATTTT. Protein: CASSSPVGTDTQYF.